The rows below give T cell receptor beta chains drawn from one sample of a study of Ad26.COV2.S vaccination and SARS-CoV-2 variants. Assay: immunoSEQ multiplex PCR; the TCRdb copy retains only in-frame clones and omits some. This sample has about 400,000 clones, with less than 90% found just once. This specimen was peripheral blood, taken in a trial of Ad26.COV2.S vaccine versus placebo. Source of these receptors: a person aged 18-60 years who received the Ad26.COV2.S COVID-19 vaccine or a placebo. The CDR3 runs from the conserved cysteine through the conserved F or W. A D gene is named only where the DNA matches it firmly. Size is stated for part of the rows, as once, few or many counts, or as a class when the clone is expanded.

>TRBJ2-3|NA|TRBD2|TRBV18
TGTGCCAGCTCACGGACTAGCGGGGGGTACACAGATACGCAGTATTTT
CASSRTSGGYTDTQYF
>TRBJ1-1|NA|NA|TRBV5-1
TGCGCCAGCACCCCCTGGGAGAACACTGAAGCTTTCTTT
CASTPWENTEAFF
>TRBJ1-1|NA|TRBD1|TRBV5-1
TGCGCCAGCAGCTACCACCCTATGACAGGGATGAACACTGAAGCTTTCTTT
CASSYHPMTGMNTEAFF
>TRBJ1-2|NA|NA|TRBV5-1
TGCGCCAGCAGTTTGTATACAGGAGCTAACTATGGCTACACCTTC
CASSLYTGANYGYTF
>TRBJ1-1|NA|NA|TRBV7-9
TGTGCCAGCAGCTTAGCCACCGTTCCCGAAGCTTTCTTT
CASSLATVPEAFF
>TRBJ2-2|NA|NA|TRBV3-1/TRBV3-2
TGTGCCAGCAGCATCGGGACCGGGGAGCTGTTTTTT
CASSIGTGELFF
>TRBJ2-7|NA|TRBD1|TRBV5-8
TGTGCCAGCAGCCCCCGACAGGGATCAGGGTACGAGCAGTACTTC
CASSPRQGSGYEQYF
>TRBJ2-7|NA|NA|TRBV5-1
TGCGCCAGCAGCTTGGGCCAGCGGATCTCCTACGAGCAGTACTTC
CASSLGQRISYEQYF
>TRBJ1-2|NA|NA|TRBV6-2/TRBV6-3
TGTGCCAGCAGTTACTCTGGGTATGGCTACACCTTC
CASSYSGYGYTF
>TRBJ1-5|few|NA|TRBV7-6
TGTGCCAGCAGCTTAGTGGCGGATAGGCCCCAGCATTTT
CASSLVADRPQHF
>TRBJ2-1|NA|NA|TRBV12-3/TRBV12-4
TGTGCCAGCAGTCACGATTGGGGGGGCGCACCGTTCTTC
CASSHDWGGAPFF
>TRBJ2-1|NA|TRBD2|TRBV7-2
TGTGCCAGCAGCTTAGGGCAAGCGGGGGGGCCTGAGCAGTTCTTC
CASSLGQAGGPEQFF
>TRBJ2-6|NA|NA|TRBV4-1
TGCGCCAGCAGCCAAGGACTCGCTAGGGGTCCTGGGGCCAACGTCCTGACTTTC
CASSQGLARGPGANVLTF
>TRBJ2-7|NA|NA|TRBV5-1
TGCGCCAGCAGCTTGCGCGCGCAAGGTGAAGAGCAGTACTTC
CASSLRAQGEEQYF
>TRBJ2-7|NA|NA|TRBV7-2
TGTGCCAGCAGCTTATTGTTAGGGAACTCCTACGAGCAGTACTTC
CASSLLLGNSYEQYF
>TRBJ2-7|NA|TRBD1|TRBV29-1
TGCAGCGTCAGGACAGGGGAGGGTAGCGAGCAGTACTTC
CSVRTGEGSEQYF
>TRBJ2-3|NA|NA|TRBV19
TGTGCCAGCGCCTCGGGGGCCGAAGATACGCAGTATTTT
CASASGAEDTQYF
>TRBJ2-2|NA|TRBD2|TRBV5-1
TGCGCCAGCAGCATAGGCGGGGGACCTAACACCGGGGAGCTGTTTTTT
CASSIGGGPNTGELFF
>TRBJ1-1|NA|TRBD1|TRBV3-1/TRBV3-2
TGTGCCAGCAGCCAAGATTATGGGACAGGGAATGAAGCTTTCTTT
CASSQDYGTGNEAFF
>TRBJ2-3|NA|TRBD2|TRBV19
TGTGCCAGTCGGCGGGGGGCCACAGATACGCAGTATTTT
CASRRGATDTQYF
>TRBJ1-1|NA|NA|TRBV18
TGTGCCAGCTCACCAGGATACACTGAAGCTTTCTTT
CASSPGYTEAFF
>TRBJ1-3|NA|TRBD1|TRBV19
TGTGCCAGTAGTGCCGACAGGGAAGAAGGAAACACCATATATTTT
CASSADREEGNTIYF
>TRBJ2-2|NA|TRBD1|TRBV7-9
TGTGCCAGCAGCTGGGAGACAGGGGTATACACCGGGGAGCTGTTTTTT
CASSWETGVYTGELFF
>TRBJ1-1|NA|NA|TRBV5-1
TGCGCCAGCAGCTTGGATCACCTGGACACTGAAGCTTTCTTT
CASSLDHLDTEAFF
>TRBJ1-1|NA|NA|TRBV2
TGTGCCAGCAGTGAACAGGCCCTAGAAGCTTTCTTT
CASSEQALEAFF
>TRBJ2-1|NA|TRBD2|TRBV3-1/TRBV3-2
TGTGCCAGCAGCCAAGATCGCGGGGGGGCATACAATGAGCAGTTCTTC
CASSQDRGGAYNEQFF
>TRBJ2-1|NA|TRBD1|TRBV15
TGTGCCACCAGCCGAAGACAGGGAAGGGACTACAATGAGCAGTTCTTC
CATSRRQGRDYNEQFF
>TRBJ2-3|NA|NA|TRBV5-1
TGCGCCAGCAGCTTGGGGGTAGGGATTAGCACAGATACGCAGTATTTT
CASSLGVGISTDTQYF
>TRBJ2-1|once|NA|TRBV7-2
TGTGCCAGCAGTCACCCCGGTAGTAGCTCCTACAATGAGCAGTTCTTC
CASSHPGSSSYNEQFF
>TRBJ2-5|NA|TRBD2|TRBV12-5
TGTGCTAGTGCCTTAGCGGGGGGATACCAAGAGACCCAGTACTTC
CASALAGGYQETQYF
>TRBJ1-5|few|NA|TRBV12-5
TGTGCTAGTGGTTTGGTAGTATCGCAGTCCCTAAGCAATCAGCCCCAGCATTTT
CASGLVVSQSLSNQPQHF
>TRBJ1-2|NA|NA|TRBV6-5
TGTGCCAGCACCGAGGAAGCAATTAACTATGGCTACACCTTC
CASTEEAINYGYTF
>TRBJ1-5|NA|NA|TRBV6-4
TGTGCCCTGACTGGGGATCGAGGCAATCAGCCCCAGCATTTT
CALTGDRGNQPQHF
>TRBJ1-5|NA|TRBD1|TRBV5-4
TGTGCCAGCAGCCAGGGGGGGCAGGGAGGTTTTCAGCCCCAGCATTTT
CASSQGGQGGFQPQHF
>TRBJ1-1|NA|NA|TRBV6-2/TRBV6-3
TGTGCCAGCAGTCCAGAGGGACTTCTCCCAGGAGCTTTCTTT
CASSPEGLLPGAFF
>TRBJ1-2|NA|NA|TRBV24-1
TGTGCCACCAGTCGCTCCGGGGGGGTTGGCTACACCTTC
CATSRSGGVGYTF
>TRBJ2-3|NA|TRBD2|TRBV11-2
TGTGCCAGCAGCTTAGGGGGACTAGCAGGGGATACGCAGTATTTT
CASSLGGLAGDTQYF
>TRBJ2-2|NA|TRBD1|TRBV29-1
TGCAGCGTTGAAGATGGGACAGGGGGTAGGGCCGGGGAGCTGTTTTTT
CSVEDGTGGRAGELFF
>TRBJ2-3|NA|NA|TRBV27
TGTGCCAGCAGCAAACTAGGGGTCACAGATACGCAGTATTTT
CASSKLGVTDTQYF
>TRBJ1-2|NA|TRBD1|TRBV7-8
TGTGCCAGCAGCTTAGCGGGACAGGGCTATGGCTACACCTTC
CASSLAGQGYGYTF
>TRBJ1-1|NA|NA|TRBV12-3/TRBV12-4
TGTGCCAGCAGCCAGACAGGAATTGAAGCTTTCTTT
CASSQTGIEAFF